The 29 T cell receptor beta chains reported below all come from one sample, sequenced in a study of CD8 T cells in ankylosing spondylitis. From the 5' RACE reads, TCRdb called clonotypes with MiXCR, one entry per CDR3 protein. Of 200,000 to 250,000 distinct CDR3 sequences detected, about 17% appear once; the ten largest clones hold roughly 42%. Points from the study as a whole: A motif of fewer than ten highly homologous TCR beta variants was seen as apparently characteristic of ankylosing spondylitis blood.

These receptors have no identified antigens. The sample comprised blood, either unsorted or a sorted T cell fraction (not recorded which). The source is a male donor with ankylosing spondylitis.

This clonotype was observed a handful of times. The rearrangement links TRBV4-1 to TRBJ1-6; D unresolved. The CDR3 spans 17 residues. V was pared by 1 base and J by 5 bases, with 15 bases between. The germline V gene encodes CDR1 MGHRA and CDR2 YSYEKL. CDR3 coding DNA: TGCGCCAGCAGCCAAGTCGGGAGAGACGACGATAATTCACCCCTCCACTTT. Translation: CASSQVGRDDDNSPLHF.

The gene calls are TRBV7-9 and TRBJ2-7; 11 bases agree with TRBD2. V lost 7 bases, J lost 0 bases, and 5 bases stayed unmatched. Germline-derived CDR1 and CDR2 are SEHNR and FQNEAQ (reference sequence). This CDR3 contains 15 residues. DNA for the CDR3: TGTGCCAGCACCGGGGGACTAGCGGTCTCCTACGAGCAGTACTTC. Protein sequence: CASTGGLAVSYEQYF.

This clonotype has more than one count but fewer than ten. The rearrangement uses TRBV2 and TRBJ2-5, with a weak D call TRBD2 (5 bases). V dropped 0 bases and J dropped 9 bases, with 11 bases sitting between them. Germline values: CDR1 SNHLY, CDR2 FYNNEI. The CDR3 is 13 amino acids. The CDR3 protein is CASSEALREAQYF. The CDR3 DNA reads as TGTGCCAGCAGTGAAGCGCTTCGGGAAGCCCAGTACTTC.

There are many counts of this clonotype. This rearrangement joins TRBV12-5 to TRBJ2-1, with TRBD2 identical over 8 bases. CDR3 size: 13 residues. The V segment lost 3 bases and the J segment 7 bases; nucleotides outside the gene matches: 2. The germline V gene encodes CDR1 LGHNT and CDR2 FRNRAP. The DNA for the CDR3 is TGTGCTAGTGGTTTCGGGGGGGATAATGAGCAGTTCTTC. Amino acids: CASGFGGDNEQFF.

This clonotype has just a few counts. DNA of the CDR3: TGCAGCGTTGACACGGGATTCAACGAGCAGTACTTC. This encodes CSVDTGFNEQYF. The rearrangement links TRBV29-1 to TRBJ2-7, with a tentative D call TRBD2 (5 bases). Trimming shortened V by 3 bases and J by 5 bases, and 11 bases separated the two germline ends. The CDR3 has 12 amino acids. CDR1 and CDR2 (germline): SQVTM, ANQGSEA.

Only a few counts were recorded for this clonotype. The rearrangement links TRBV29-1 to TRBJ1-2; 11 bases agree with TRBD1. Germline trimming cut 3 bases from V and 4 bases from J; bases unmatched to any gene: 7. The CDR3 covers 15 residues. CDR1 and CDR2 (germline): SQVTM, ANQGSEA. In nucleotides, the CDR3 is TGCAGCGTTGAGAAGGACAGGGGGCTTTCCTATGGCTACACCTTC. Residues: CSVEKDRGLSYGYTF.

This clonotype was detected many times. The chain has TRBV7-8 and TRBJ2-1, with a weak D call TRBD2 (5 bases). Per the germline V gene, CDR1 is SGHVS and CDR2 is FQNEAQ. The CDR3 is 14 residues long. Trimming took 2 bases from V and 3 from J, leaving 8 bases between them. This CDR3 reads CASSLSGVYNEQFF. As DNA, the CDR3 is TGTGCCAGCAGCTTATCCGGGGTCTACAATGAGCAGTTCTTC.

This clonotype has ten or more counts. The chain recombines TRBV7-8 with TRBJ1-5; TRBD1 is a possible D gene (5 bases). V lost 1 base and J lost 4, with 14 bases in between. This CDR3 is built from 16 residues. Germline-derived CDR1 and CDR2 are SGHVS and FQNEAQ. CDR3 in amino acids: CASSLGSPGLNQPQHF. CDR3 DNA sequence: TGTGCCAGCAGCTTAGGAAGCCCGGGACTTAATCAGCCCCAGCATTTT. The full variable domain, its missing parts supplied by reference TRBV7-8 and TRBJ1-5, is GAGVSQSPRYKVAKRGQDVALRCDPISGHVSLFWYQQALGQGPEFLTYFQNEAQLDKSGLPSDRFFAERPEGSVSTLKIQRTQQEDSAVYLCASSLGSPGLNQPQHFGDGTRLSIL.

The V and J genes are TRBV6-1 and TRBJ1-2; 8 bases map to TRBD1. The germline CDR1 and CDR2 sequences are MNHNS and SASEGT. J gave up 3 bases and V 1 base, and 1 base lay outside the gene matches. The CDR3 runs 14 residues. CDR3 bases: TGTGCCAGCAGTGAAGTGACAGGGGACTATGGCTACACCTTC. Protein product: CASSEVTGDYGYTF.

Here the CDR3 DNA reads TGTGCCAGCAGTTTAGGGGGTAGCGGAGCCGAGCAGTTCTTC. Its protein is CASSLGGSGAEQFF. The V call is TRBV12-3 or TRBV12-4, the J call TRBJ2-1; a weak D match, TRBD2 (6 bases). This CDR3 has 14 residues. Trimming left V 1 base short and J 10 bases short, with 14 bases between.

This rearrangement joins TRBV2 to TRBJ2-7; the D is unclear. With 6 bases removed from V and 2 bases from J, the gap between germline ends came to 14 bases. CDR3 length equals 14 residues. Germline CDR1 and CDR2: SNHLY and FYNNEI. This CDR3 reads CASSQAALTYEQYF. The CDR3 nucleotides read TGTGCCAGCAGCCAGGCGGCTCTCACCTACGAGCAGTACTTC.

The chain joins TRBV9 to TRBJ2-7; 8 bases match TRBD1. The ends lost 4 bases at V and 4 bases at J; junction bases unmatched: 7. Germline assignment: CDR1 SGDLS and CDR2 YYNGEE. CDR3 length: 14 amino acids. CDR3 region: CASSTGGPGYEQYF. The CDR3 DNA reads TGTGCCAGCAGCACAGGGGGTCCCGGGTACGAGCAGTACTTC.

The sample holds many counts of this clonotype. The chain links TRBV12-3 or TRBV12-4 to TRBJ2-1; the D is unclear. The ends were cut back, 2 bases at V and 4 bases at J, with 3 bases in the middle. This CDR3 contains 12 residues. The CDR3 loop is CASSLRYNEQFF. CDR3 nucleotide sequence: TGTGCCAGCAGTTTAAGGTACAATGAGCAGTTCTTC.

In this sample, this clonotype turned up a few times. The genes are TRBV9 and TRBJ2-1, with 7 bases fitting TRBD2. In germline, CDR1 is SGDLS, CDR2 YYNGEE. This CDR3 has 16 residues. J gave up 4 bases and V 1 base, and 8 bases lay outside the gene matches. CDR3 sequence (DNA): TGTGCCAGCAGCGTATTCCGGCTAGCGGAATACAATGAGCAGTTCTTC. Protein sequence: CASSVFRLAEYNEQFF.

In regard to this clonotype: One junction end disagrees with the germline gene, perhaps due to a read error. J is TRBJ2-1 and V is TRBV29-1, with 7 bases that match TRBD1. Germline V CDR1 and CDR2: SQVTM, ANQGSEA. The CDR3 is 14 residues long. Here the CDR3 reads CSVEGQGSYDEQFF. DNA for the CDR3: TGCAGCGTTGAAGGACAGGGTTCCTACGATGAGCAGTTCTTC.

This clonotype was counted between two and nine times. This chain links TRBV5-1 with TRBJ2-3; D gene ambiguous. The V end was cut by 4 bases, the J end by 2 bases, with 17 bases between. Germline V gives CDR1 SGHRS, CDR2 YFSETQ. The CDR3 consists of 16 residues. The CDR3 loop is CASSPPVQPTTDTQYF. The CDR3, as DNA: TGCGCCAGCAGCCCCCCCGTGCAGCCTACCACAGATACGCAGTATTTT. Drawing the rest from reference TRBV5-1 and TRBJ2-3, the complete variable domain is KAGVTQTPRYLIKTRGQQVTLSCSPISGHRSVSWYQQTPGQGLQFLFEYFSETQRNKGNFPGRFSGRQFSNSRSEMNVSTLELGDSALYLCASSPPVQPTTDTQYFGPGTRLTVL.

The sample holds many counts of this clonotype. The chain links TRBV29-1 to TRBJ2-2; D gene ambiguous. V was pared by 1 base and J by 0 bases, with 6 bases between. The CDR3 length is 14 residues. Germline CDR1 and CDR2: SQVTM and ANQGSEA. CDR3 bases: TGCAGCGTTGAAGGACACTCGAACACCGGGGAGCTGTTTTTT. Amino acids: CSVEGHSNTGELFF.

This clonotype occurred a few times. The J gene is TRBJ1-2, the V gene TRBV27; perhaps TRBD1 as D (5 bases). Germline CDR1 reads MNHEY; CDR2 reads SMNVEV (reference sequence). This CDR3 contains 14 residues. V dropped 5 bases and J dropped 4 bases, with 14 bases sitting between them. The CDR3 DNA follows: TGTGCCAGCAGTCCCCGGGGCCCCAGCTATGGCTACACCTTC. Protein sequence: CASSPRGPSYGYTF.

This rearrangement joins TRBV5-1 to TRBJ2-7; D not certain. The germline V and J ends were trimmed by 4 bases and 3 bases, with 14 bases remaining between them. Germline-derived CDR1 and CDR2 are SGHRS and YFSETQ. This CDR3 has 14 residues. CDR3 DNA: TGCGCCAGCAGCCAGCCGGGTCTGGACTACGAGCAGTACTTC. Translation gives CASSQPGLDYEQYF.

This chain uses TRBV27 with TRBJ1-2; TRBD1 matches 10 bases. Germline V lookup: CDR1 MNHEY, CDR2 SMNVEV (reference sequence). This CDR3 has 16 residues. Trimming removed 8 bases from V and 4 bases from J; junction bases left unmatched: 13. The DNA of the CDR3 is TGTGCCAGCTCTCGGGACAGGGGCGCGTTGTTCTATGGCTACACCTTC. It translates to CASSRDRGALFYGYTF.

The V gene is TRBV4-2, the J gene TRBJ2-5; D assignment may be TRBD1 or TRBD2 (5 bases each). V was shortened by 0 bases and J by 5 bases, with 13 bases between the two germline ends. This CDR3 region has 15 residues. Germline CDR1 is LGHNA and CDR2 is YNFKEQ. The chain's CDR3 is CASSQDLGASETQYF. In DNA, the CDR3 is TGTGCCAGCAGCCAAGATCTCGGGGCGTCCGAGACCCAGTACTTC.

The CDR3 DNA reads as TGTGCCATCAGTGACCTAACTAGCGGGGACACAGATACGCAGTATTTT. As protein: CAISDLTSGDTDTQYF. The chain is built from TRBV10-3 and TRBJ2-3; 10 nucleotides match TRBD2. J was trimmed by 2 bases and V by 3 bases; bases with no gene match: 5. The CDR3 contains 16 residues. Per germline, CDR1 ENHRY and CDR2 SYGVKD.

This clonotype was observed a few times. CDR3 region: CASSQEARASYEQYF. In DNA form, the CDR3 reads TGTGCCAGCAGCCAAGAGGCACGGGCGTCCTACGAGCAGTACTTC. The chain couples TRBV3-1 to TRBJ2-7, with D hard to call. The CDR3 runs 15 residues. In germline, CDR1 is LGHDT, CDR2 YNNKEL (reference sequence). The V end lost 0 bases, the J end lost 1 base, and 10 bases lay between the germline ends.

This clonotype appeared a few times. The J gene is TRBJ2-4, the V gene TRBV30, with 7 positions matching TRBD1. V dropped 3 bases and J dropped 0; count of bases not matched to a gene: 11. CDR3 length: 17 residues. Looked up from germline, CDR1 is GTSNPN and CDR2 is SVGIG (reference sequence). The CDR3: CAWRGDSRVLAKNIQYF. Written as DNA, the CDR3 is TGTGCCTGGAGGGGGGACAGCAGAGTACTAGCCAAAAACATTCAGTACTTC. The full variable domain, with the rest looked up from reference TRBV30 and TRBJ2-4, is SQTIHQWPATLVQPVGSPLSLECTVEGTSNPNLYWYRQAAGRGLQLLFYSVGIGQISSEVPQNLSASRPQDRQFILSSKKLLLSDSGFYLCAWRGDSRVLAKNIQYFGAGTRLSVL.

This clonotype appeared many times. The chain uses TRBV11-2 and TRBJ2-1; no definite D call. The CDR3 is made up of 13 amino acids. V lost 6 bases and J lost 0, with 6 bases in between. Germline values: CDR1 SGHAT, CDR2 FQNNGV. The CDR3 loop is CASSASSYNEQFF. The CDR3 DNA reads TGTGCCAGCAGTGCTAGCTCCTACAATGAGCAGTTCTTC.

In its sample, this clonotype was seen many times. The genes are TRBV4-1 and TRBJ1-4; D might be TRBD1 (5 bases). CDR3 size: 14 residues. CDR1 and CDR2 from the germline V gene are MGHRA and YSYEKL. Between the trimmed V and J ends, which lost 4 bases and 5 bases, there was a span of 11 bases. CDR3 amino acids: CASSRGGLNEKLFF. The CDR3 bases are TGCGCCAGCAGCCGGGGGGGTCTCAATGAAAAACTGTTTTTT.

There are many counts of this clonotype. J is TRBJ2-2 and V is TRBV4-1; 8 bases are a match to TRBD2. This CDR3 is 15 amino acids long. V shed 0 bases and J 6 bases; nucleotides not matched to a gene: 3. Germline lookup yields CDR1 MGHRA and CDR2 YSYEKL. The CDR3 reads CASSQDPGGAGELFF. The CDR3 DNA sequence: TGCGCCAGCAGCCAAGATCCCGGGGGGGCCGGGGAGCTGTTTTTT.

This clonotype was counted only a few times. The V call is TRBV27, the J call TRBJ1-2; 9 bases are shared with TRBD1. Germline values: CDR1 MNHEY, CDR2 SMNVEV (reference sequence). Losses at the gene ends were 6 bases for V and 7 bases for J; bases not matched to a gene: 9. The CDR3 is made up of 14 amino acids. The CDR3 region is CASSLGQGWGGYTF. In DNA, the CDR3 is TGTGCCAGCAGCCTAGGACAGGGGTGGGGTGGCTACACCTTC.

This sequence joins TRBV11-2 and TRBJ1-2, with 9 positions matching TRBD1. CDR1 is SGHAT and CDR2 is FQNNGV in the germline V gene. The CDR3 is made up of 15 amino acids. V shed 5 bases, J shed 2 bases, and the junction held 6 bases outside the gene matches. The chain's CDR3 is CASSPAGQGNYGYTF. DNA of the CDR3: TGTGCCAGCAGCCCAGCCGGACAGGGGAACTATGGCTACACCTTC. The entire variable domain, with the rest obtained from reference TRBV11-2 and TRBJ1-2, is as follows: EAGVAQSPRYKIIEKRQSVAFWCNPISGHATLYWYQQILGQGPKLLIQFQNNGVVDDSQLPKDRFSAERLKGVDSTLKIQPAKLEDSAVYLCASSPAGQGNYGYTFGSGTRLTVV.